The 12 T cell receptor beta chains below come from one sample, sequenced in a study of CD8 T cells in ankylosing spondylitis (TCRdb year 2017). Broader findings and caveats from the paper: Blood from ankylosing spondylitis patients appeared to be characterized by a TCR beta motif composed of several highly homologous amino acid variants.

For these TCRs, the target antigens are not known. The receptor library was made with 5' RACE. TCRdb records Illumina HiSeq 2500 as the sequencer. TCRdb itself trimmed the public reads at Q25 with fastp, ran MiXCR and retained productive beta chains. Every CDR3 protein is listed once, alongside the most common genes and DNA of its rows. This sample gives around 220,000 distinct CDR3 sequences in total; about 16% of them show up just once. Approximately 46% of the sample is held by the ten biggest clonotypes. The sequenced sample consisted of blood, either unsorted or a sorted T cell fraction (not recorded which). The receptors originated from a male donor with ankylosing spondylitis.

A few counts support this clonotype. The chain combines TRBV5-1 with TRBJ1-1; weak D call: TRBD1 (6 bases). The CDR3 sequence is 15 residues long. The V and J ends lost 1 base and 5 bases respectively, with 15 bases between them. The germline V gene has CDR1 SGHRS and CDR2 YFSETQ. The CDR3 region has the DNA TGCGCCAGCAGCTTGTTTGCAGGGGCTGGAACTGAAGCTTTCTTT. This gives the protein CASSLFAGAGTEAFF.

The chain is built from TRBV10-3 and TRBJ1-6, with no clear D. The germline V gene encodes CDR1 ENHRY and CDR2 SYGVKD. Trimming cost V 3 bases and J 3 bases, with 6 bases left between them. The CDR3 consists of 14 residues. CDR3 in amino acids: CAISDSDYNSPLHF. CDR3 sequence (DNA): TGTGCCATCAGTGATTCAGACTATAATTCACCCCTCCACTTT.

Only a few counts were recorded for this clonotype. V gene TRBV4-3 combines with J gene TRBJ1-4; possible D gene TRBD1, 5 bases. Trimming left V 1 base short and J 0 bases short, with 12 bases between. Germline V lookup: CDR1 LGHNA, CDR2 YSLEER. The CDR3 spans 17 residues. The CDR3 protein is CASSQGTGYATNEKLFF. The CDR3, as DNA: TGCGCCAGCAGCCAAGGTACAGGCTATGCAACTAATGAAAAACTGTTTTTT.

The chain recombines TRBV29-1 with TRBJ2-7, with TRBD1 matching over 9 bases. This CDR3 is 14 amino acids long. CDR1 SQVTM and CDR2 ANQGSEA come from the germline V gene. The junction had 5 bases not matched to a gene; V was cut back by 3 bases and J by 2 bases. This CDR3 reads CSVDTGQGTYEQYF. The CDR3 DNA reads TGCAGCGTTGACACAGGACAGGGGACCTACGAGCAGTACTTC.

This chain links TRBV11-2 with TRBJ1-2, with D hard to call. In germline, CDR1 is SGHAT, CDR2 FQNNGV. V was pared by 0 bases and J by 6 bases, with 8 bases between. The CDR3 runs to 13 residues. CDR3 nucleotide sequence: TGTGCCAGCAGCTTAGAGGGGATGAATGGCTACACCTTC. Residues: CASSLEGMNGYTF.

V usage is TRBV7-9 and J usage is TRBJ2-1; D is ambiguous. Trimming left V 3 bases short and J 7 bases short, with 4 bases between. Germline V lookup: CDR1 SEHNR, CDR2 FQNEAQ (reference sequence). The CDR3 loop spans 11 amino acids. The CDR3 here is CASSFENEQFF. The CDR3 DNA reads as TGTGCCAGCAGCTTCGAAAATGAGCAGTTCTTC.

This clonotype was counted only a few times. V usage is TRBV5-6 and J usage is TRBJ1-5; 8 nucleotides line up with TRBD1. The CDR3 runs 15 residues. Germline V CDR1 and CDR2: SGHDT, YYEEEE. Trimming at V came to 3 bases and at J to 6 bases, leaving 8 bases not matched to a gene. CDR3 in DNA: TGTGCCAGCAGCTCTGCCACAGGGGGTTTTCAGCCCCAGCATTTT. It specifies CASSSATGGFQPQHF.

Ten or more counts support this clonotype. The genes are TRBV12-3 or TRBV12-4 and TRBJ1-5; D may be TRBD1 (5 bases). CDR3 length: 14 amino acids. V lost 6 bases and J 2 bases, leaving 11 bases between the germline ends. DNA of the CDR3: TGTGCCAGCAGCCAGGGCGAGGGCAATCAGCCCCAGCATTTT. This sequence encodes CASSQGEGNQPQHF.

Many counts were recorded for this clonotype. The genes are TRBV29-1 and TRBJ2-2; no definite D call. The CDR3 loop spans 13 amino acids. Trimming removed 2 bases at V and 4 bases at J, with 8 bases between. Germline values: CDR1 SQVTM, CDR2 ANQGSEA. CDR3 DNA sequence: TGCAGCGTTGAATTTCCCCCCACCGGGGAGCTGTTTTTT. Translating it yields CSVEFPPTGELFF.

Details on this clonotype: A junction boundary mismatches the germline segment, possibly from a read error. The gene calls are TRBV24-1 and TRBJ1-5; no reliable D call. The CDR3 length is 15 residues. The V gene's germline CDR1 is KGHDR and CDR2 SFDVKD. The CDR3 DNA reads TGCGCCACCAGTGATTCTGGGGTTAGCAATCAGCCCCAGCATTTT. This encodes CATSDSGVSNQPQHF.

The V and J genes are TRBV4-3 and TRBJ2-3, with 12 bases that match TRBD2. The CDR3 loop spans 17 amino acids. Per the germline V gene, CDR1 is LGHNA and CDR2 is YSLEER. J lost 0 bases, V lost 1 base, and 2 bases had no gene match. The CDR3 spells CASSQGTSGTSTDTQYF. CDR3 DNA: TGCGCCAGCAGCCAAGGGACTAGCGGGACTAGCACAGATACGCAGTATTTT.

The rearrangement joins TRBV4-1 to TRBJ1-5, with D possibly being TRBD1 (5 bases). Germline V gene sequence: CDR1 MGHRA, CDR2 YSYEKL. The germline V and J ends were trimmed by 5 bases and 7 bases, with 15 bases remaining between them. The CDR3 runs to 14 residues. The CDR3 spells CASSENPGEQPQHF. In DNA, the CDR3 is TGCGCCAGCAGCGAGAATCCGGGGGAGCAGCCCCAGCATTTT.